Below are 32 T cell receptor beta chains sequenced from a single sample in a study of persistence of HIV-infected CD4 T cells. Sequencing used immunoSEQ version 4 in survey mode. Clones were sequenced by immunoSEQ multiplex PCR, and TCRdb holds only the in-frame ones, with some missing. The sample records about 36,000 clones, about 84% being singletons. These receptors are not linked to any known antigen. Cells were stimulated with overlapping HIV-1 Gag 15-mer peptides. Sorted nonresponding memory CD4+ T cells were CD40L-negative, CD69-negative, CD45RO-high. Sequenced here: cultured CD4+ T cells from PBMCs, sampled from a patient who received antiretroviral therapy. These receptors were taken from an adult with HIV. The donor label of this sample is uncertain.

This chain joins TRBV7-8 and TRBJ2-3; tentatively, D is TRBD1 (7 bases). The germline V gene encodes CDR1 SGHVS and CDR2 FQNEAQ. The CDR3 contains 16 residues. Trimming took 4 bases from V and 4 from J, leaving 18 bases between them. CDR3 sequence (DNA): TGTGCCAGCAGCTCACAGGGGAGGTCTTATGCAGATACGCAGTATTTT. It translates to CASSSQGRSYADTQYF. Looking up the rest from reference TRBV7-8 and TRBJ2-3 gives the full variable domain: GAGVSQSPRYKVAKRGQDVALRCDPISGHVSLFWYQQALGQGPEFLTYFQNEAQLDKSGLPSDRFFAERPEGSVSTLKIQRTQQEDSAVYLCASSSQGRSYADTQYFGPGTRLTVL.

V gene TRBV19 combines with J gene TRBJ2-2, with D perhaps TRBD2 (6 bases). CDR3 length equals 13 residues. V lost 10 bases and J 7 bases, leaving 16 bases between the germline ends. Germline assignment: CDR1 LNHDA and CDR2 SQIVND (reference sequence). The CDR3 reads CATRLVRDGELFF. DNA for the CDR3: TGTGCCACCAGACTAGTGCGTGACGGGGAGCTGTTTTTT.

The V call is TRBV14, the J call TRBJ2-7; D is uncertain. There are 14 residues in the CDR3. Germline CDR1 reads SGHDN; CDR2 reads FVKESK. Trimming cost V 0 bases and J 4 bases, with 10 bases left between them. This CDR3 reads CASSQEAGKYEQYF. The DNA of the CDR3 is TGTGCCAGCAGCCAAGAAGCAGGAAAATACGAGCAGTACTTC.

The CDR3 DNA follows: TGTGCCAGCAGTGCTTGGGGACTAGCGGGGGGCTACGAGCAGTACTTC. Its translation: CASSAWGLAGGYEQYF. The chain couples TRBV7-2 to TRBJ2-7; 15 nucleotides match TRBD2. This CDR3 comprises 16 residues. The V gene end was trimmed by 6 bases and the J gene end by 3 bases; junction bases not matched to a gene: 6. Germline assignment: CDR1 SGHTA and CDR2 FQGNSA.

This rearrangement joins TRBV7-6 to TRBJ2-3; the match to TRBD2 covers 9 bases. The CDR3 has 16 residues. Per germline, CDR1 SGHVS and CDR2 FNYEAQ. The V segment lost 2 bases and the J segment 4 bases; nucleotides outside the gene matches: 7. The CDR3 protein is CASSLKGGGASDTQYF. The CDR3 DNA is TGTGCCAGCAGCTTAAAGGGCGGGGGGGCCTCAGATACGCAGTATTTT.

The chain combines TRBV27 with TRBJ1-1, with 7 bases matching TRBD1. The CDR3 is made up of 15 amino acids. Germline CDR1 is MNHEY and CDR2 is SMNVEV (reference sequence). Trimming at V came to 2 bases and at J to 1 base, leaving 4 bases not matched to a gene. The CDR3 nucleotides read TGTGCCAGCAGTTTAAGATCAGGGGGGAACACTGAAGCTTTCTTT. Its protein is CASSLRSGGNTEAFF.

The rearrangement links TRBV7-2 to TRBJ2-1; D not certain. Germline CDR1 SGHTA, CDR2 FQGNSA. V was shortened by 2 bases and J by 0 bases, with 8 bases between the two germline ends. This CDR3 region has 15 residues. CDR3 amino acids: CASSLSRASYNEQFF. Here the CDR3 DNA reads TGTGCCAGCAGCTTAAGCCGGGCCTCCTACAATGAGCAGTTCTTC.

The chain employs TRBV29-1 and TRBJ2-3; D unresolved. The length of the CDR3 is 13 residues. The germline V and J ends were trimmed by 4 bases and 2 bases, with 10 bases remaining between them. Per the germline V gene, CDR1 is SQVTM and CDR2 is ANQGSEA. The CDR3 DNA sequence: TGCAGCGTTGGCGGTATGCCCACAGATACGCAGTATTTT. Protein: CSVGGMPTDTQYF.

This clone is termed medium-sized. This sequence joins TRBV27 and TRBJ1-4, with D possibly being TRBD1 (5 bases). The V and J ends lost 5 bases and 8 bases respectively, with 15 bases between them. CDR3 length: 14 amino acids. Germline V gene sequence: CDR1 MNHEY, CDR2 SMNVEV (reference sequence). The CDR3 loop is CASSPPGRREKLFF. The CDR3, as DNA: TGTGCCAGCAGTCCGCCAGGGCGTAGGGAAAAACTGTTTTTT.

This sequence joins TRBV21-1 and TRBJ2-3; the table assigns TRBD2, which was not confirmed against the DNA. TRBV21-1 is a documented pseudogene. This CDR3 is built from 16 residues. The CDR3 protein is CASSKGEREVTDTQYF. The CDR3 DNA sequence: TGTGCCAGCAGCAAGGGTGAGAGGGAGGTCACAGATACGCAGTATTTT.

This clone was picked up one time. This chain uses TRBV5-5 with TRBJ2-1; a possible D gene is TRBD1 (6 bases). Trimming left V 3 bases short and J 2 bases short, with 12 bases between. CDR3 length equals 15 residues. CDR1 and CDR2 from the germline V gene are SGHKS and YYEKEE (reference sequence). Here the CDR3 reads CASSSTGKTYNEQFF. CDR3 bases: TGTGCCAGCAGCTCGACAGGAAAGACCTACAATGAGCAGTTCTTC.

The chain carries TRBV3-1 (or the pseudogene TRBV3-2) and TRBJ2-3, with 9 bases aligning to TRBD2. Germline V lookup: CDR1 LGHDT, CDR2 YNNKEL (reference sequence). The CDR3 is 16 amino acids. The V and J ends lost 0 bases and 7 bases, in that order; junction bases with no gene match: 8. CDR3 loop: CASSQDARTSVNTQYF. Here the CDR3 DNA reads TGTGCCAGCAGCCAAGACGCTAGGACTAGCGTCAATACGCAGTATTTT.

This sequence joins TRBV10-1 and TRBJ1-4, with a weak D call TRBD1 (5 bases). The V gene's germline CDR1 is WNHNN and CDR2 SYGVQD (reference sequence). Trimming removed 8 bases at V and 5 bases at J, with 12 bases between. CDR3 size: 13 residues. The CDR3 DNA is TGCGCCAGCGCAAGGGGCTACAATGAAAAACTGTTTTTT. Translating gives CASARGYNEKLFF.

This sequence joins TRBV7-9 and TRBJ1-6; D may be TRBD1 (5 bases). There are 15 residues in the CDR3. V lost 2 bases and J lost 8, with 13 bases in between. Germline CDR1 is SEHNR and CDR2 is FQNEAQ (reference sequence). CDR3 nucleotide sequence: TGTGCCAGCAGCTTATATCTACAGGACGATTCACCCCTCCACTTT. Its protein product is CASSLYLQDDSPLHF.

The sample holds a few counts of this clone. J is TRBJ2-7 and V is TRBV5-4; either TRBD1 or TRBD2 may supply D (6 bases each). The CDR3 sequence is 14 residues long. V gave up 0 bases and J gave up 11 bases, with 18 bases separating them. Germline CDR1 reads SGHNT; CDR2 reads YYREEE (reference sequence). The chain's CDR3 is CASSLGGGLSYEYF. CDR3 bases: TGTGCCAGCAGCTTGGGAGGGGGGCTCTCCTACGAGTACTTC.

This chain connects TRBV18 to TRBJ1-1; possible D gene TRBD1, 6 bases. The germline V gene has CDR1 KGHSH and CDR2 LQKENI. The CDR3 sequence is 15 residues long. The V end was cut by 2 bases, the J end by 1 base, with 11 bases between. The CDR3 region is CASSPNRDGNTEAFF. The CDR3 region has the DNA TGTGCCAGCTCACCAAACAGGGACGGGAACACTGAAGCTTTCTTT. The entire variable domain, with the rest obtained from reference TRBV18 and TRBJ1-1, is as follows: NAGVMQNPRHLVRRRGQEARLRCSPMKGHSHVYWYRQLPEEGLKFMVYLQKENIIDESGMPKERFSAEFPKEGPSILRIQQVVRGDSAAYFCASSPNRDGNTEAFFGQGTRLTVV.

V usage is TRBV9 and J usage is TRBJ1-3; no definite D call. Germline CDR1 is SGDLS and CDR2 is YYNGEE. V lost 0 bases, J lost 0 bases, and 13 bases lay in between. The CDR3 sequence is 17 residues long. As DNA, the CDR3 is TGTGCCAGCAGCGTAGTAGGGTTAAAAAACTCTGGAAACACCATATATTTT. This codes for CASSVVGLKNSGNTIYF. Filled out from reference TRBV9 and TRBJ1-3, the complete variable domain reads DSGVTQTPKHLITATGQRVTLRCSPRSGDLSVYWYQQSLDQGLQFLIQYYNGEERAKGNILERFSAQQFPDLHSELNLSSLELGDSALYFCASSVVGLKNSGNTIYFGEGSWLTVV.

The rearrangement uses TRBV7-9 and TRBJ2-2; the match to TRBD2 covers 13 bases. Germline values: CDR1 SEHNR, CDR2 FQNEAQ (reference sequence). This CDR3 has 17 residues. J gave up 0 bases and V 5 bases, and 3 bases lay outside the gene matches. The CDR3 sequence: CASSPGTSGTNTGELFF. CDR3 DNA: TGTGCCAGCAGCCCAGGGACTAGCGGGACGAACACCGGGGAGCTGTTTTTT.

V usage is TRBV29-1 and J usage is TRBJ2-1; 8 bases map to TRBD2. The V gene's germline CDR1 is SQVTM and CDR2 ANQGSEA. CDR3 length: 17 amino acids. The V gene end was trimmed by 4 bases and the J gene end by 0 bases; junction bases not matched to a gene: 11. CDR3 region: CSVVLTRGTSSYNEQFF. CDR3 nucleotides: TGCAGCGTTGTACTTACCCGTGGGACTAGCTCCTACAATGAGCAGTTCTTC.

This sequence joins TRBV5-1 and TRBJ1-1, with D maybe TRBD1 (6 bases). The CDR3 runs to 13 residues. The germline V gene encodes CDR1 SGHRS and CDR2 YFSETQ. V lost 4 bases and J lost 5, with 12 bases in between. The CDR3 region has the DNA TGCGCCAGCAGCCCTGGCGGACAGACTGAAGCTTTCTTT. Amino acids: CASSPGGQTEAFF.

The DNA of the CDR3 is TGTGCCAGCAGCGTACAGGTCGGCCCTCACTCGACGCAGTATTTT. It specifies CASSVQVGPHSTQYF. The chain couples TRBV6-5 to TRBJ2-3; possible D gene TRBD1, 5 bases. CDR3 size: 15 residues. Trimming shortened V by 6 bases and J by 9 bases, and 22 bases separated the two germline ends. CDR1 and CDR2 from the germline V gene are MNHEY and SVGAGI.

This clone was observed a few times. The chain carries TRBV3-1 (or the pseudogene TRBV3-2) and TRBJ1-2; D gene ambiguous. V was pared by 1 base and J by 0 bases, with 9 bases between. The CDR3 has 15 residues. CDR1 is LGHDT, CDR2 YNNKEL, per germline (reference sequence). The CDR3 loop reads CASSQVAAANYGYTF. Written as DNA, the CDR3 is TGTGCCAGCAGCCAAGTGGCAGCCGCTAACTATGGCTACACCTTC.

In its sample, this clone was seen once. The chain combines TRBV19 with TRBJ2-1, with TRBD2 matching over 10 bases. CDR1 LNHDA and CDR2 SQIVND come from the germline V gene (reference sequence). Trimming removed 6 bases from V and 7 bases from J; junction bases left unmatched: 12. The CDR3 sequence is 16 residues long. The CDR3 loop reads CASSHSSGGARNEQFF. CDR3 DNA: TGTGCCAGTAGCCATTCGAGCGGGGGGGCGCGGAATGAGCAGTTCTTC.

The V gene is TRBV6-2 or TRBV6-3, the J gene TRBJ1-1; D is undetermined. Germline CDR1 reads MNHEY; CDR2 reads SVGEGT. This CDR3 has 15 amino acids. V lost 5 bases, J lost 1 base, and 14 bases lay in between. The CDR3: CASSTSRTANTEAFF. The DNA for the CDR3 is TGTGCCAGCAGTACCTCTCGGACGGCGAACACTGAAGCTTTCTTT.

CDR3 in DNA: TGTGCCAGCAGTGAAGCGACAGGGAACACTGAAGCTTTCTTT. It is translated as CASSEATGNTEAFF. The chain has TRBV2 and TRBJ1-1; tentative D call: TRBD1 (6 bases). Germline V gene sequence: CDR1 SNHLY, CDR2 FYNNEI. Trimming removed 0 bases at V and 1 base at J, with 6 bases between. CDR3 size: 14 residues.

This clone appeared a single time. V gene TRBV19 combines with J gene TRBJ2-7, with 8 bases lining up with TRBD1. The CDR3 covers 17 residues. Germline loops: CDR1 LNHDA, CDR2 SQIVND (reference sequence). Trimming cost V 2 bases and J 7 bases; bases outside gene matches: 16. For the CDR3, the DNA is TGTGCCAGTAGTATAAGGGGAGTCGGGGACAGGCCCGTGGAGCAGTACTTC. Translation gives CASSIRGVGDRPVEQYF.

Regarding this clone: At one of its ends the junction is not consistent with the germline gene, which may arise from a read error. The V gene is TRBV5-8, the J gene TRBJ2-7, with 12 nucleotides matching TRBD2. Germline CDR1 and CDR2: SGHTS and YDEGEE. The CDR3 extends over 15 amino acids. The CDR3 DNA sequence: TGTGCCAGCAGCTCCGGGACTAGCGGGCTTGGCCCCTCCCTCTTC. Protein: CASSSGTSGLGPSLF.

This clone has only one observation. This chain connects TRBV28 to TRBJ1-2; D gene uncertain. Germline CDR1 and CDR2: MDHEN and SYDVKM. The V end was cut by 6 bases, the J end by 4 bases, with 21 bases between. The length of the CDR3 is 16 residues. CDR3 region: CASRTRRPQEGYGYTF. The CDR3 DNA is TGTGCCAGCAGGACCCGAAGGCCCCAAGAGGGCTATGGCTACACCTTC.

This CDR3 reads CASSRGSVYSNQPQHF. CDR3 DNA sequence: TGTGCCAGCAGTCGCGGGTCCGTGTATAGCAATCAGCCCCAGCATTTT. This sequence joins TRBV2 and TRBJ1-5; D is unclear. Germline values: CDR1 SNHLY, CDR2 FYNNEI. The CDR3 consists of 16 residues. V lost 5 bases and J lost 0, with 14 bases in between. Based on the CDR3 plus reference TRBV2 and TRBJ1-5, the full variable domain is EPEVTQTPSHQVTQMGQEVILRCVPISNHLYFYWYRQILGQKVEFLVSFYNNEISEKSEIFDDQFSVERPDGSNFTLKIRSTKLEDSAMYFCASSRGSVYSNQPQHFGDGTRLSIL.

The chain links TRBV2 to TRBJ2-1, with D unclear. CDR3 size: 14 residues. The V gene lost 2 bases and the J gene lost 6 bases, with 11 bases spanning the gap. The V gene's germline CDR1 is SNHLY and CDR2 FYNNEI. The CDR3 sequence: CASSEISSSNEQFF. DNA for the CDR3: TGTGCCAGCAGTGAAATTAGCAGTAGCAATGAGCAGTTCTTC.

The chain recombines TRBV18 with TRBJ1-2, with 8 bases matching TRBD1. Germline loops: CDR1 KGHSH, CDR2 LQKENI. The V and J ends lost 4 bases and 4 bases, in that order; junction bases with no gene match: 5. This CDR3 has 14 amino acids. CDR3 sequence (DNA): TGTGCCAGCTCACTATCCGGGACAGGCTATGGCTACACCTTC. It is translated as CASSLSGTGYGYTF.

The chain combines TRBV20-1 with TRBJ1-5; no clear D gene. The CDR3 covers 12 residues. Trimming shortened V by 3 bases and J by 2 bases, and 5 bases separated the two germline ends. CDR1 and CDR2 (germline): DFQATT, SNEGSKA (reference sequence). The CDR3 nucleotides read TGCAGTGCTAGTCGGGGCAATCAGCCCCAGCATTTT. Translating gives CSASRGNQPQHF.